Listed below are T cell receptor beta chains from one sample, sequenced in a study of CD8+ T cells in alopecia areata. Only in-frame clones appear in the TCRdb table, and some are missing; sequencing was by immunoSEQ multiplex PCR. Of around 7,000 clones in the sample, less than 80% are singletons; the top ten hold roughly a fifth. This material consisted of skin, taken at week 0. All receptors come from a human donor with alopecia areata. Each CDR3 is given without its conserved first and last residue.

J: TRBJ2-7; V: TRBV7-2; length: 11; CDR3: ASRVAGSYEQY
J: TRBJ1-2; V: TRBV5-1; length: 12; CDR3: ASSLAGGDYGYT
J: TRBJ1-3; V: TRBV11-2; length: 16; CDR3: ASSLTPNLQLSGNTIY
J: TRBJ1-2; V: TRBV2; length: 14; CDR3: ASSEGGRSNNYGYT
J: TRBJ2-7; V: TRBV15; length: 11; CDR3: ATSLPGGGEQY
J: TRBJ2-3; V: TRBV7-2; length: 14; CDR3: ASSKGLARRTDTQY
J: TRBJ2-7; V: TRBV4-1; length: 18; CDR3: ASSQDPRDPWTSSSYEQY
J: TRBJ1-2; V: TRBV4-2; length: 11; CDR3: ASSLQGEDGYT
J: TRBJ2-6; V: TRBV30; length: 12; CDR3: AWSRAFGANVLT
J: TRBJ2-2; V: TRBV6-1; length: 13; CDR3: ASSEWLGRTGELF
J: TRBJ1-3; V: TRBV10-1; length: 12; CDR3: ASSLTGPGNTIY
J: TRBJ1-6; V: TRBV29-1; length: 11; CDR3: SVRDSYDSPLH
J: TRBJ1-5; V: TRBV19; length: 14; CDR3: ASSIVLEFSNQPQH
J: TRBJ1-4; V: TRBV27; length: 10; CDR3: ASSGGGEKLF
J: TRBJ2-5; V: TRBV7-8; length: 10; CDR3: ASSRPLATQY
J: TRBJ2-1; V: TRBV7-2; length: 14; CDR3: ASRLLLGASYNEQF
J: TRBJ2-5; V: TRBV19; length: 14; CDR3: ASSIGLRRGQETQY
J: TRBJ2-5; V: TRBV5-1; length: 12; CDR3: ASTQVRGRETQY
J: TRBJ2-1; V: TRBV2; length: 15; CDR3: ASSEEESGGAYNEQF
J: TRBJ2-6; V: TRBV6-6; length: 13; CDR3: ASSIRGTGANVLT
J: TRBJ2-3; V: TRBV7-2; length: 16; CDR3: ASSAPPEFAGGTDTQY
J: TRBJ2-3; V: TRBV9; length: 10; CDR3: ASSVGADTQY
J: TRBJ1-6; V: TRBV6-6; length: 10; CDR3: ASSKTNSPLH
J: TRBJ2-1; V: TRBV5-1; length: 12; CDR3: ASSSAHEGNEQF
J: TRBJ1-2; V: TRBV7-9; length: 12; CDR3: ASSLGHSPYGYT
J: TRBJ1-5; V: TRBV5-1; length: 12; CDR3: ASAPGGPNQPQH
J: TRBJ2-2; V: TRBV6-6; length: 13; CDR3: ASSLHQTETGELF
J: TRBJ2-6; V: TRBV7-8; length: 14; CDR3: ASSLGSWSGANVLT
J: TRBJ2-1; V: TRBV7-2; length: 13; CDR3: ASRRTGPSYNEQF
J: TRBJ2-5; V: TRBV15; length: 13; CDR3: ATSNRQGAGETQY
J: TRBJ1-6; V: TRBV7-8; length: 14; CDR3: ASSPYLGVNNSPLH
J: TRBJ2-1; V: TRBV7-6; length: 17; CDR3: ASSLAGLAGGAPVNEQF
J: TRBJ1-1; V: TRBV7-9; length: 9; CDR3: ASSLTPEAF
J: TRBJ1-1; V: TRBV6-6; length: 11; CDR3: ASSYTGNTEAF
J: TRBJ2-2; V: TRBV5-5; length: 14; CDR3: ASSLQTGIRSGELF
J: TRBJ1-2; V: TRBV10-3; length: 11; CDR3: AISEAGERGYT
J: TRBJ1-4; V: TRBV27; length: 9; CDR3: ASRGNEKLF
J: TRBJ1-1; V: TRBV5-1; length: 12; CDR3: ASSFTGLNTEAF
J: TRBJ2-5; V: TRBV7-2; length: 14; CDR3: ASSPRSGGAGETQY
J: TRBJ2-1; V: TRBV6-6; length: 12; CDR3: ASSYAGGLNEQF
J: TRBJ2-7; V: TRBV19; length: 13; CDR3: ASSIGGTVAYEQY
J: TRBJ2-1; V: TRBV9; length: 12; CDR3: ASSVYTGRNEQF
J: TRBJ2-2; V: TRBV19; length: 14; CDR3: ASSRGAGVNTGELF
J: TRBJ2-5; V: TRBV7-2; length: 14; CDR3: ASSSPGLAGRETQY
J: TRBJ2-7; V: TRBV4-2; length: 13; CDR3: ASSRGTPGAYEQY
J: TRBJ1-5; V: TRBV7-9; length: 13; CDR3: ASSLGQFGNQPQH
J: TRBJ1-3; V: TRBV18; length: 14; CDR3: ASSLPGPSPGNTIY
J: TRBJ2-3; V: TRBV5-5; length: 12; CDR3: ASSRLTGDDTQY
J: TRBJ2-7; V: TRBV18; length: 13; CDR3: ASSPAAAPSYEQY
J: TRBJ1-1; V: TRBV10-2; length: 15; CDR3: ASSESSDRVIRSEAF
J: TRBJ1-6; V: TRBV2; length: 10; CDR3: ASRGTGSPLH
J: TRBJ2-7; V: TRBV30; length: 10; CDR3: AWSVQDYEQY
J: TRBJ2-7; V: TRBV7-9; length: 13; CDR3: ASSPQGRSSYEQY